The 21 T cell receptor beta chains in this list originate from one sample, sequenced in a study of blood T cell repertoires in COVID-19. Profiling relied on immunoSEQ multiplex PCR, and the TCRdb table lists in-frame clones only, not all of them. The sample records 70,000 to 100,000 clones, approximately 88% being singletons. What was sequenced was peripheral blood. These receptors were obtained from a man aged 45-60 years with COVID-19, enrolled during active disease.

The chain links TRBV6-2 or TRBV6-3 to TRBJ2-1; perhaps TRBD2 as D (6 bases). Trimming left V 2 bases short and J 4 bases short, with 21 bases between. Germline V gene lookup returns CDR1 MNHEY and CDR2 SVGEGT. The CDR3 has 18 amino acids. Here the CDR3 reads CASSYRTAFGGAYNEQFF. CDR3 nucleotides: TGTGCCAGCAGTTACCGGACTGCCTTTGGAGGGGCTTACAATGAGCAGTTCTTC.

The CDR3 DNA reads TGTGCCAGCACACAAGGGGCTGGTTCACCCCTCCACTTT. This sequence encodes CASTQGAGSPLHF. The chain recombines TRBV27 with TRBJ1-6, with D maybe TRBD1 (5 bases). Trimming left V 7 bases short and J 9 bases short, with 13 bases between. Germline CDR1 is MNHEY and CDR2 is SMNVEV (reference sequence). The length of the CDR3 is 13 residues.

The chain carries TRBV25-1 and TRBJ1-1; D is perhaps TRBD1 (5 bases). Per the germline V gene, CDR1 is MGHDK and CDR2 is SYGVNS. V lost 4 bases and J lost 0, with 9 bases in between. The CDR3 is made up of 14 amino acids. This CDR3 is CASSVSGMNTEAFF. DNA of the CDR3: TGTGCCAGCAGTGTGTCAGGGATGAACACTGAAGCTTTCTTT.

The rearrangement joins TRBV5-1 to TRBJ2-2; D not certain. Looked up from germline, CDR1 is SGHRS and CDR2 is YFSETQ. V dropped 0 bases and J dropped 2 bases, with 8 bases sitting between them. CDR3 length: 15 residues. The chain's CDR3 is CASSLDRLNTGELFF. CDR3 sequence (DNA): TGCGCCAGCAGCTTGGACAGATTAAACACCGGGGAGCTGTTTTTT.

V usage is TRBV6-5 and J usage is TRBJ2-5; D may be TRBD2 (6 bases). The J call is in doubt because the DNA end fits TRBJ2-7 better. The V gene's germline CDR1 is MNHEY and CDR2 SVGAGI. This CDR3 is built from 12 residues. CDR3 DNA: TGTGCCAGCAGGACGGGGGTCAACGAGCAGTACTTC. Residues: CASRTGVNEQYF.

The chain is built from TRBV30 and TRBJ2-7, with a possible D match to TRBD1 (6 bases). V was clipped by 5 bases and J by 1 base, with 9 bases between them. CDR3 size: 12 residues. CDR1 and CDR2 from the germline V gene are GTSNPN and SVGIG (reference sequence). The CDR3 region is CAWADSSYEQYF. The DNA of the CDR3 is TGTGCCTGGGCGGACAGTTCCTACGAGCAGTACTTC.

V is TRBV30 and J is TRBJ2-3; 8 positions match TRBD2. CDR3 size: 18 residues. The J segment lost 4 bases and the V segment lost 0 bases, leaving 15 bases of the junction unmatched. Germline CDR1 is GTSNPN and CDR2 is SVGIG (reference sequence). The CDR3 is CAWSVRPSGLPAPDTQYF. The CDR3 DNA is TGTGCCTGGAGTGTACGACCTAGCGGGTTACCCGCCCCAGATACGCAGTATTTT.

The rearrangement links TRBV7-2 to TRBJ1-5, with 8 nucleotides matching TRBD1. CDR3 length: 16 residues. Germline V gene lookup returns CDR1 SGHTA and CDR2 FQGNSA. V was pared by 4 bases and J by 2 bases, with 7 bases of the junction left unmatched. CDR3 sequence reads: CASSSPGGAGNQPQHF. The CDR3 bases are TGTGCCAGCAGCTCTCCAGGGGGCGCCGGCAATCAGCCCCAGCATTTT.

A single count supports this clone. The rearrangement joins TRBV5-1 to TRBJ2-5, with 10 positions matching TRBD1. Per the germline V gene, CDR1 is SGHRS and CDR2 is YFSETQ. The CDR3 consists of 16 residues. The V segment lost 3 bases and the J segment 5 bases; nucleotides outside the gene matches: 10. This chain's CDR3 is CASSSRTGGGGETQYF. The DNA for the CDR3 is TGCGCCAGCAGCTCCCGGACAGGGGGTGGAGGTGAGACCCAGTACTTC.

This chain connects TRBV6-5 to TRBJ2-7, with D possibly matching TRBD1 (6 bases). The CDR3 is 15 amino acids. V was cut by 2 bases and J by 0 bases, with 11 bases left in between. Germline loops: CDR1 MNHEY, CDR2 SVGAGI. The CDR3 DNA sequence: TGTGCCAGCAGTTACCAGGGACATTCCTCCTACGAGCAGTACTTC. It encodes CASSYQGHSSYEQYF.

The chain carries TRBV6-2 or TRBV6-3 and TRBJ2-6; a weak D match, TRBD1 (6 bases). The CDR3 is made up of 20 amino acids. From germline, CDR1 is MNHEY and CDR2 SVGEGT. The V gene lost 5 bases and the J gene lost 0 bases, with 23 bases spanning the gap. The CDR3 coding sequence is TGTGCCAGCAGTAAATTCGGGACATACAACGTATCCTCTGGGGCCAACGTCCTGACTTTC. Protein: CASSKFGTYNVSSGANVLTF.

This clone was observed a few times. The gene calls are TRBV5-1 and TRBJ2-3; a weak D match, TRBD1 (6 bases). This CDR3 contains 14 residues. Trimming pared 4 bases from V and 2 bases from J, leaving 11 bases between. Germline-derived CDR1 and CDR2 are SGHRS and YFSETQ. CDR3 sequence: CASSPTGNTDTQYF. Here the CDR3 DNA reads TGCGCCAGCAGCCCGACAGGAAACACAGATACGCAGTATTTT.

This rearrangement joins TRBV3-1 (or the pseudogene TRBV3-2) to TRBJ2-7; 7 nucleotides agree with TRBD1. Germline CDR1 LGHDT, CDR2 YNNKEL (reference sequence). The V gene end was trimmed by 2 bases and the J gene end by 0 bases; junction bases not matched to a gene: 10. The CDR3 has 17 residues. The DNA of the CDR3 is TGTGCCAGCAGCCAATCTCTAGGGGGCCTGAGCTCCTACGAGCAGTACTTC. Residues: CASSQSLGGLSSYEQYF.

V is TRBV7-8 and J is TRBJ2-4; the match to TRBD1 covers 10 bases. The J segment lost 6 bases and the V segment lost 5 bases, leaving 4 bases of the junction unmatched. This CDR3 has 14 residues. Looked up from germline, CDR1 is SGHVS and CDR2 is FQNEAQ. The CDR3 region has the DNA TGTGCCAGCAGCCAGACAGGGGGCGGAAACATTCAGTACTTC. Translating gives CASSQTGGGNIQYF.

This chain links TRBV11-3 with TRBJ2-1; D is perhaps TRBD2 (5 bases). CDR1 is SGHNT, CDR2 YENEEA, per germline. This CDR3 comprises 15 residues. Trimming removed 0 bases at V and 4 bases at J, with 10 bases between. The CDR3 reads CASSLERARYNEQFF. The CDR3 nucleotides are TGTGCCAGCAGCTTAGAGAGGGCGAGGTACAATGAGCAGTTCTTC.

This chain uses TRBV30 with TRBJ1-3, with TRBD1 as a possible D gene (5 bases). There are 15 residues in the CDR3. Trimming took 5 bases from V and 0 from J, leaving 14 bases between them. Germline CDR1 GTSNPN, CDR2 SVGIG (reference sequence). CDR3 sequence reads: CAWGEGQSSGNTIYF. CDR3 DNA: TGTGCCTGGGGGGAGGGGCAAAGCTCTGGAAACACCATATATTTT.

The chain recombines TRBV19 with TRBJ2-1, with 11 bases matching TRBD1. Germline V gene data show CDR1 as LNHDA and CDR2 as SQIVND (reference sequence). The length of the CDR3 is 14 residues. After removal of 4 bases from V and 8 bases from J, the junction contained 4 bases not matched to a gene. This CDR3 is CASSRDRGVYEQFF. The CDR3 nucleotides read TGTGCCAGTAGTAGGGACAGGGGGGTCTATGAGCAGTTCTTC.

The chain recombines TRBV27 with TRBJ2-7, with 8 bases lining up with TRBD1. V shed 5 bases and J 3 bases; nucleotides not matched to a gene: 6. Germline CDR1 and CDR2: MNHEY and SMNVEV (reference sequence). The CDR3 extends over 14 amino acids. CDR3 in DNA: TGTGCCAGCAGTGCCGGGACAGGAAACTACGAGCAGTACTTC. Its translation is CASSAGTGNYEQYF.

This chain joins TRBV28 and TRBJ2-3, with 10 bases lining up with TRBD2. The germline V gene has CDR1 MDHEN and CDR2 SYDVKM. The CDR3 loop spans 17 amino acids. Trimming cost V 8 bases and J 0 bases; bases outside gene matches: 11. The CDR3 sequence is CASRLAGAHLSTDTQYF. In DNA form, the CDR3 reads TGTGCCAGCCGGCTAGCGGGGGCCCACCTTAGCACAGATACGCAGTATTTT.

J is TRBJ2-3 and V is TRBV11-2; no clear D. The V gene's germline CDR1 is SGHAT and CDR2 FQNNGV. V was clipped by 2 bases and J by 2 bases, with 11 bases between them. This CDR3 has 15 residues. This CDR3 is CASSLNLVYTDTQYF. CDR3 sequence (DNA): TGTGCCAGCAGCTTAAACCTAGTTTACACAGATACGCAGTATTTT.

Here the CDR3 reads CVYYGGAVKNTDTQYF. Here the CDR3 DNA reads TGTGTCTACTACGGGGGGGCAGTAAAGAACACAGATACGCAGTATTTT. The chain uses TRBV5-4 and TRBJ2-3, with 8 positions matching TRBD2. The germline CDR1 and CDR2 sequences are SGHNT and YYREEE (reference sequence). CDR3 length: 16 residues.